The 18 T cell receptor beta chains below were found in one sample sequenced in a study of blood T cell repertoires in COVID-19. Assay used: immunoSEQ multiplex PCR; TCRdb lists only in-frame clones, some missing. The repertoire consists of fewer than 200,000 clones, with just under 80% occurring once and the leading ten covering roughly 6.8%. The sample was peripheral blood. These receptors came from a man aged 65 to 79 with active or convalescent COVID-19.

This clone appeared a few times. V and J are TRBV30 and TRBJ1-2; D gene uncertain. The CDR3 is made up of 13 amino acids. Trimming pared 1 base from V and 6 bases from J, leaving 12 bases between. Germline-derived CDR1 and CDR2 are GTSNPN and SVGIG (reference sequence). The DNA of the CDR3 is TGTGCCTGGAGTGGGCAGGTGTTGGATGGCTACACCTTC. It codes for CAWSGQVLDGYTF.

The genes are TRBV11-2 and TRBJ2-1; 11 bases are a match to TRBD2. The CDR3 is 15 residues long. Germline lookup yields CDR1 SGHAT and CDR2 FQNNGV. V was pared by 1 base and J by 5 bases, with 1 base of the junction left unmatched. The CDR3 sequence is CASSLVAGGHNEQFF. The CDR3 bases are TGTGCCAGCAGCTTAGTAGCGGGAGGGCACAATGAGCAGTTCTTC.

CDR3 bases: TGTGCCAGCAGCCTTAGTGGAAACACCATATATTTT. Translated: CASSLSGNTIYF. The chain recombines TRBV12-3 or TRBV12-4 with TRBJ1-3; D uncertain. V lost 6 bases to trimming and J lost 3 bases, with 6 bases between them. This CDR3 spans 12 amino acids.

The chain joins TRBV7-2 to TRBJ2-7; D is perhaps TRBD1 (5 bases). Germline V CDR1 and CDR2: SGHTA, FQGNSA. The CDR3 runs 13 residues. Trimming cost V 2 bases and J 4 bases, with 9 bases left between them. The CDR3 reads CASSLQGGYEQYF. The CDR3 nucleotides read TGTGCCAGCAGCTTACAGGGTGGGTACGAGCAGTACTTC.

The genes are TRBV2 and TRBJ2-1; 7 bases align to TRBD2. The CDR3 has 15 residues. Germline CDR1 is SNHLY and CDR2 is FYNNEI. V was pared by 2 bases and J by 4 bases, with 5 bases of the junction left unmatched. CDR3 region: CASSELGGTYNEQFF. CDR3 nucleotides: TGTGCCAGCAGTGAACTGGGGGGGACTTACAATGAGCAGTTCTTC.

This chain links TRBV5-4 with TRBJ2-3; 10 bases line up with TRBD1. The CDR3 has 19 amino acids. Germline V gene data show CDR1 as SGHNT and CDR2 as YYREEE (reference sequence). Trimming took 4 bases from V and 2 from J; bases not matched to a gene: 16. The CDR3 loop is CASSRTGGFPSANTDTQYF. The CDR3 DNA reads as TGTGCCAGCAGCCGGACAGGGGGTTTCCCCTCCGCCAACACAGATACGCAGTATTTT.

The V and J genes are TRBV18 and TRBJ2-7; TRBD2 might be the D (6 bases). The V and J ends lost 5 bases and 7 bases respectively, with 18 bases between them. The CDR3 sequence is 14 residues long. Germline V gene lookup returns CDR1 KGHSH and CDR2 LQKENI. The CDR3 here is CASSTGRKELEQYF. The DNA for the CDR3 is TGTGCCAGCTCAACGGGGAGGAAGGAGCTAGAGCAGTACTTC.

With regard to this clone: The junction does not match germline at one end; this may be a read error. The chain couples TRBV6-2 or TRBV6-3 to TRBJ1-2; TRBD1 agrees at 11 bases. The CDR3 extends over 15 amino acids. Germline loops: CDR1 MNHEY, CDR2 SVGEGT. The CDR3 spells CASNYPGQGADGYTF. CDR3 DNA sequence: TGTGCCAGCAATTACCCCGGACAGGGGGCGGATGGCTACACCTTC.

The chain has TRBV5-4 and TRBJ2-7; 12 nucleotides match TRBD2. CDR1 and CDR2 (germline): SGHNT, YYREEE (reference sequence). CDR3 size: 15 residues. After removal of 5 bases from V and 1 base from J, the junction contained 4 bases not matched to a gene. The chain's CDR3 is CASSLAGGPSYEQYF. CDR3 coding DNA: TGTGCCAGCAGTCTAGCGGGAGGGCCTTCCTACGAGCAGTACTTC.

V usage is TRBV7-2 and J usage is TRBJ2-5, with 7 nucleotides matching TRBD2. Germline assignment: CDR1 SGHTA and CDR2 FQGNSA. Trimming at V came to 2 bases and at J to 4 bases, leaving 7 bases not matched to a gene. The CDR3 is 15 amino acids. The CDR3 loop reads CASSLSRGEGETQYF. CDR3 nucleotide sequence: TGTGCCAGCAGCTTAAGCCGGGGGGAAGGAGAGACCCAGTACTTC.

The rearrangement joins TRBV5-1 to TRBJ2-2, with D maybe TRBD2 (5 bases). The CDR3 runs 15 residues. Trimming shortened V by 3 bases and J by 3 bases, and 12 bases separated the two germline ends. CDR1 is SGHRS and CDR2 is YFSETQ in the germline V gene. The DNA for the CDR3 is TGCGCCAGCAGCTCATCGGCGGGCGACACCGGGGAGCTGTTTTTT. The encoded protein is CASSSSAGDTGELFF.

V is TRBV4-3 and J is TRBJ2-5; tentative D call: TRBD1 (5 bases). CDR1 is LGHNA and CDR2 is YSLEER in the germline V gene. V gave up 0 bases and J gave up 4 bases, with 12 bases separating them. The CDR3 spans 15 residues. CDR3 sequence: CASSQEGARAETQYF. The DNA of the CDR3 is TGCGCCAGCAGCCAAGAAGGGGCTAGGGCAGAGACCCAGTACTTC.

CDR3 in amino acids: CASSSLAGVQETQYF. The CDR3, as DNA: TGTGCCAGCAGCTCGCTAGCGGGGGTGCAAGAGACCCAGTACTTC. V usage is TRBV5-5 and J usage is TRBJ2-5; 10 bases map to TRBD2. Germline V gene sequence: CDR1 SGHKS, CDR2 YYEKEE (reference sequence). CDR3 length equals 15 residues. The V gene end was trimmed by 3 bases and the J gene end by 2 bases; junction bases not matched to a gene: 4.

The chain joins TRBV5-1 to TRBJ2-2; 8 nucleotides agree with TRBD1. Germline values: CDR1 SGHRS, CDR2 YFSETQ. The V segment lost 0 bases and the J segment 2 bases; nucleotides outside the gene matches: 3. The CDR3 runs 16 residues. CDR3 amino acids: CASSLVQGANTGELFF. The CDR3 bases are TGCGCCAGCAGCTTGGTCCAGGGGGCCAACACCGGGGAGCTGTTTTTT. The variable domain in full, with the rest retrieved from reference TRBV5-1 and TRBJ2-2, is KAGVTQTPRYLIKTRGQQVTLSCSPISGHRSVSWYQQTPGQGLQFLFEYFSETQRNKGNFPGRFSGRQFSNSRSEMNVSTLELGDSALYLCASSLVQGANTGELFFGEGSRLTVL.

The table lists this clone with a count of one. The gene calls are TRBV9 and TRBJ1-1; no definite D call. The germline V and J ends were trimmed by 1 base and 5 bases, with 12 bases remaining between them. The CDR3 sequence is 14 residues long. Looked up from germline, CDR1 is SGDLS and CDR2 is YYNGEE. CDR3 sequence: CASSVRSGITEAFF. CDR3 nucleotide sequence: TGTGCCAGCAGCGTACGTTCGGGGATAACTGAAGCTTTCTTT.

This clone was found a few times. The CDR3 loop reads CASSGGSGRGQETQYF. The CDR3 nucleotides read TGTGCCAGCAGTGGAGGTAGCGGGAGGGGACAAGAGACCCAGTACTTC. This chain links TRBV25-1 with TRBJ2-5; 11 bases are a match to TRBD2. The V segment lost 4 bases and the J segment 2 bases; nucleotides outside the gene matches: 6. There are 16 residues in the CDR3. Germline loops: CDR1 MGHDK, CDR2 SYGVNS.

The chain combines TRBV20-1 with TRBJ2-3; 9 nucleotides agree with TRBD2. The CDR3 runs to 18 residues. Trimming at V came to 3 bases and at J to 1 base, leaving 14 bases not matched to a gene. Germline-derived CDR1 and CDR2 are DFQATT and SNEGSKA (reference sequence). CDR3 sequence: CSASFLAGGRAGTDTQYF. The CDR3 DNA is TGCAGTGCTAGTTTTCTGGCTGGCGGGAGGGCCGGCACAGATACGCAGTATTTT.

J is TRBJ2-3 and V is TRBV6-5; D gene uncertain. Trimming pared 0 bases from V and 2 bases from J, leaving 9 bases between. Germline V gene sequence: CDR1 MNHEY, CDR2 SVGAGI. The CDR3 spans 15 residues. The CDR3 protein is CASSYSRAITDTQYF. As DNA, the CDR3 is TGTGCCAGCAGTTACTCGAGAGCAATCACAGATACGCAGTATTTT.